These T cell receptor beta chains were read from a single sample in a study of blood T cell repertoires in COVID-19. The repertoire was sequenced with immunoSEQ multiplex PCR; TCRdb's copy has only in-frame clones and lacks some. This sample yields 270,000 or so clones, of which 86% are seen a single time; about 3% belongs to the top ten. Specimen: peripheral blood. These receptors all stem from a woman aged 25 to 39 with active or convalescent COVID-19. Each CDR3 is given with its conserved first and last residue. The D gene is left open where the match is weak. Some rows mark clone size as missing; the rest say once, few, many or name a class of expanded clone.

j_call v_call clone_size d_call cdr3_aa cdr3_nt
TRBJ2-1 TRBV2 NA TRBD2 CASSGSGGGANEQFF TGTGCCAGCAGTGGTTCGGGCGGGGGGGCCAATGAGCAGTTCTTC
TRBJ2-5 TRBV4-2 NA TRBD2 CASSQEWGGETQYF TGTGCCAGCAGCCAGGAATGGGGGGGGGAGACCCAGTACTTC
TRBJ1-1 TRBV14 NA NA CASSPSDFTEAFF TGTGCCAGCAGCCCTTCGGACTTCACTGAAGCTTTCTTT
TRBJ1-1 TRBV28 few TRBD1 CASSPPGQGATEAFF TGTGCCAGCAGCCCCCCCGGACAGGGGGCCACTGAAGCTTTCTTT
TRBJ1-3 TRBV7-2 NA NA CASSIILPVPGNTIYF TGTGCCAGCAGCATAATACTGCCCGTCCCTGGAAACACCATATATTTT
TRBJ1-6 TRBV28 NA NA CASTPGTGLNSPLHF TGTGCCAGCACCCCGGGGACTGGGCTGAATTCACCCCTCCACTTT
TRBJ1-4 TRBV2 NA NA CASRGVGGNEKLFF TGTGCCAGCAGAGGGGTGGGTGGGAATGAAAAACTGTTTTTT
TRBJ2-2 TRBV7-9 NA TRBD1 CASSPGQATKNTGELFF TGTGCCAGCAGCCCCGGACAGGCGACGAAGAACACCGGGGAGCTGTTTTTT
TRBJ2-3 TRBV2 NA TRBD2 CASTPYGGGAPDTQYF TGTGCCAGCACACCCTACGGCGGGGGGGCCCCAGATACGCAGTATTTT
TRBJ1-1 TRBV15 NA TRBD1 CATSRGRDRAFPEAFF TGTGCCACCAGCCGTGGGAGGGACAGGGCTTTCCCTGAAGCTTTCTTT